Following are 26 T cell receptor beta chains from one sample sequenced in a study of T-cell memory formation after mild COVID-19. TCRdb independently ran MiXCR on the 5' RACE reads; one entry per CDR3 protein. The sample has approximately 150,000 distinct CDR3 sequences; 13% are singletons. Sequencing was done on a sample of PBMCs or a T cell subset sorted from them (not recorded which). The source of these receptors is a young man who had mild COVID-19 (a few samples of this study predate the infection). Cell type and time point are not known.

The chain joins TRBV10-3 to TRBJ2-7, with 13 bases fitting TRBD2. This CDR3 contains 13 residues. Germline lookup yields CDR1 ENHRY and CDR2 SYGVKD. J was trimmed by 3 bases and V by 10 bases; bases with no gene match: 3. CDR3 residues: CASGTSGDYEQYV. In DNA form, the CDR3 reads TGTGCCAGCGGGACTAGCGGGGACTACGAGCAGTACGTC.

The chain combines TRBV5-1 with TRBJ2-3, with 10 bases that match TRBD1. In germline, CDR1 is SGHRS, CDR2 YFSETQ. This CDR3 region has 14 residues. V shed 0 bases, J shed 6 bases, and the junction held 1 base outside the gene matches. This CDR3 is CASSLEDRGDTQYF. DNA of the CDR3: TGCGCCAGCAGCTTGGAGGACAGGGGGGATACGCAGTATTTT.

The rearrangement joins TRBV5-1 to TRBJ2-5; D tentatively fits TRBD1 or TRBD2 (5 bases each). V gave up 4 bases and J gave up 2 bases, with 12 bases separating them. Germline lookup yields CDR1 SGHRS and CDR2 YFSETQ. CDR3 length equals 14 residues. The CDR3 bases are TGCGCCAGCAGCGTGGGACCGCCGCAAGAGACCCAGTACTTC. As protein: CASSVGPPQETQYF.

This clonotype came up a few times. V is TRBV9 and J is TRBJ2-3; D call uncertain. The V and J ends lost 0 bases and 6 bases respectively, with 8 bases between them. CDR1 SGDLS and CDR2 YYNGEE come from the germline V gene. This CDR3 comprises 13 residues. The CDR3 DNA sequence: TGTGCCAGCAGCGTAGCTAGGTTCGATACGCAGTATTTT. Protein product: CASSVARFDTQYF.

The chain links TRBV11-3 to TRBJ2-5; D is perhaps TRBD2 (6 bases). The CDR3 is 14 residues long. Germline V gene lookup returns CDR1 SGHNT and CDR2 YENEEA. V was clipped by 1 base and J by 5 bases, with 11 bases between them. This chain's CDR3 is CASSLGRESETQYF. Here the CDR3 DNA reads TGTGCCAGCAGCTTAGGACGGGAGTCGGAGACCCAGTACTTC.

This clonotype was seen only a few times. This chain connects TRBV19 to TRBJ2-3; tentative D call: TRBD2 (5 bases). The CDR3 has 16 residues. Germline V gives CDR1 LNHDA, CDR2 SQIVND (reference sequence). V dropped 5 bases and J dropped 1 base, with 16 bases sitting between them. This chain's CDR3 is CASSWGRLAGTDTQYF. In nucleotides, the CDR3 is TGTGCCAGTAGTTGGGGTCGTCTAGCTGGCACAGATACGCAGTATTTT.

The chain links TRBV6-2 or TRBV6-3 to TRBJ2-7, with D hard to call. Germline V gene lookup returns CDR1 MNHEY and CDR2 SVGEGT. This CDR3 is built from 13 residues. V lost 2 bases and J 4 bases, leaving 9 bases between the germline ends. CDR3 loop: CASSYTPFYEQYF. The DNA of the CDR3 is TGTGCCAGCAGTTACACCCCGTTTTACGAGCAGTACTTC.

The genes are TRBV7-8 and TRBJ1-5; 8 bases line up with TRBD1. The CDR3 covers 19 residues. The germline CDR1 and CDR2 sequences are SGHVS and FQNEAQ. The V gene end was trimmed by 5 bases and the J gene end by 1 base; junction bases not matched to a gene: 16. The CDR3 DNA sequence: TGTGCCAGCAGCCCCTTCGGTGGGACAGGAAGCCGAAGCAATCAGCCCCAGCATTTT. Its protein is CASSPFGGTGSRSNQPQHF. The entire variable domain, with the rest obtained from reference TRBV7-8 and TRBJ1-5, is as follows: GAGVSQSPRYKVAKRGQDVALRCDPISGHVSLFWYQQALGQGPEFLTYFQNEAQLDKSGLPSDRFFAERPEGSVSTLKIQRTQQEDSAVYLCASSPFGGTGSRSNQPQHFGDGTRLSIL.

CDR3 residues: CASSQAAQYITDTQYF. The DNA for the CDR3 is TGCGCCAGCAGCCAAGCTGCACAGTATATCACAGATACGCAGTATTTT. V and J are TRBV4-3 and TRBJ2-3; D is undetermined. This CDR3 contains 16 residues. Germline values: CDR1 LGHNA, CDR2 YSLEER. Trimming shortened V by 1 base and J by 2 bases, and 13 bases separated the two germline ends.

The rearrangement links TRBV2 to TRBJ1-4; no definite D call. The length of the CDR3 is 13 residues. The germline V gene encodes CDR1 SNHLY and CDR2 FYNNEI. V lost 2 bases, J lost 10 bases, and 11 bases lay in between. CDR3 nucleotide sequence: TGTGCCAGCAGTGAAAACACCGCCCTAAAACTGTTTTTT. Translated, it gives CASSENTALKLFF.

V gene TRBV6-6 combines with J gene TRBJ2-1; D not resolved. With 1 base removed from V and 8 bases from J, the gap between germline ends came to 12 bases. The V gene's germline CDR1 is MNHNY and CDR2 SVGAGI (reference sequence). The CDR3 runs to 14 residues. CDR3 residues: CASSYFSGSDEQFF. The DNA for the CDR3 is TGTGCCAGCAGTTACTTCTCGGGCTCCGATGAGCAGTTCTTC.

This clonotype has just a few counts. The genes are TRBV7-9 and TRBJ2-3, with 7 bases identical to TRBD2. The junction had 5 bases not matched to a gene; V was cut back by 0 bases and J by 2 bases. The CDR3 is 16 amino acids. CDR1 is SEHNR and CDR2 is FQNEAQ in the germline V gene (reference sequence). The CDR3 region has the DNA TGTGCCAGCAGCTTAGCGCCAAGCGGGACCACAGATACGCAGTATTTT. It specifies CASSLAPSGTTDTQYF.

This clonotype showed up just a few times. The genes are TRBV5-4 and TRBJ2-5; D might be TRBD2 (7 bases). Germline assignment: CDR1 SGHNT and CDR2 YYREEE (reference sequence). Trimming left V 2 bases short and J 5 bases short, with 13 bases between. CDR3 size: 14 residues. Written as DNA, the CDR3 is TGTGCCAGCAGCTTACCGGGGGGCCGGGAGACCCAGTACTTC. Translating gives CASSLPGGRETQYF.

V gene TRBV6-6 combines with J gene TRBJ2-7; TRBD1 matches at 9 bases. CDR1 MNHNY and CDR2 SVGAGI come from the germline V gene (reference sequence). This CDR3 is 15 amino acids long. V gave up 5 bases and J gave up 7 bases; unmatched junction bases: 12. The CDR3 DNA sequence: TGTGCCAGCAGTCCCTCCCGGACAGGGGCGGGGGAGCAGTACGTC. Its protein product is CASSPSRTGAGEQYV.

This clonotype was found a few times. The chain joins TRBV27 to TRBJ1-1; D not resolved. CDR1 is MNHEY and CDR2 is SMNVEV in the germline V gene (reference sequence). Trimming removed 2 bases at V and 4 bases at J, with 8 bases between. The CDR3 covers 13 residues. CDR3 nucleotide sequence: TGTGCCAGCAGTTTACCATTTAGCACTGAAGCTTTCTTT. It codes for CASSLPFSTEAFF.

The chain couples TRBV20-1 to TRBJ2-5, with TRBD2 identical over 13 bases. This CDR3 comprises 16 residues. V lost 3 bases and J lost 2; bases outside the gene matches: 6. Germline CDR1 DFQATT, CDR2 SNEGSKA (reference sequence). The CDR3 here is CSARAGTSGDQETQYF. DNA for the CDR3: TGCAGTGCTAGGGCCGGGACTAGCGGGGATCAAGAGACCCAGTACTTC.

The V gene is TRBV12-3 or TRBV12-4, the J gene TRBJ2-7, with D maybe TRBD2 (6 bases). Trimming left V 0 bases short and J 4 bases short, with 10 bases between. The CDR3 contains 14 residues. CDR3 protein: CASSLAGLSYEQYV. The CDR3 DNA reads as TGTGCCAGCAGTTTAGCGGGACTTTCTTACGAGCAGTACGTC.

CDR3 amino acids: CASSPRQNTEAFF. Here the CDR3 DNA reads TGTGCCAGCAGCCCGAGACAGAACACTGAAGCTTTCTTT. This chain links TRBV7-9 with TRBJ1-1; D not resolved. From germline, CDR1 is SEHNR and CDR2 FQNEAQ (reference sequence). Deletions cut 5 bases from V and 1 base from J, with 8 bases between. The length of the CDR3 is 13 residues.

This clonotype was observed a handful of times. J is TRBJ2-1 and V is TRBV5-1; the D gene is possibly TRBD2 (6 bases). Trimming pared 2 bases from V and 7 bases from J, leaving 13 bases between. Germline V gene sequence: CDR1 SGHRS, CDR2 YFSETQ. CDR3 length equals 14 residues. The CDR3: CASSFGGWGNEQFF. CDR3 bases: TGCGCCAGCAGCTTCGGAGGGTGGGGTAATGAGCAGTTCTTC.

This clonotype occurred a few times. The rearrangement joins TRBV6-5 to TRBJ2-3, with 9 bases that match TRBD2. V lost 5 bases to trimming and J lost 6 bases; unmatched junction nucleotides: 9. This CDR3 has 15 residues. Per the germline V gene, CDR1 is MNHEY and CDR2 is SVGAGI. The CDR3 DNA follows: TGTGCCAGCAGTCCCCTGACTAGCGGATGGGATACGCAGTATTTT. It is translated as CASSPLTSGWDTQYF.

The genes are TRBV4-3 and TRBJ2-7; 9 bases align to TRBD1. Germline CDR1 and CDR2: LGHNA and YSLEER. V lost 0 bases, J lost 0 bases, and 6 bases stayed unmatched. The CDR3 loop spans 17 amino acids. CDR3 sequence: CASSQDPRTGASYEQYF. CDR3 coding DNA: TGCGCCAGCAGCCAAGACCCCCGGACAGGGGCCTCCTACGAGCAGTACTTC.

This clonotype has only a few counts. This chain links TRBV28 with TRBJ1-3; D gene uncertain. The germline gives CDR1 MDHEN, CDR2 SYDVKM. Trimming left V 4 bases short and J 2 bases short, with 3 bases between. The CDR3 has 12 residues. This CDR3 is CASSWAGNTIYF. For the CDR3, the DNA is TGTGCCAGCAGTTGGGCTGGAAACACCATATATTTT.

CDR3 sequence (DNA): TGTGCCAGCAGGGGATTAGGAGACCGTGAAAAACTGTTTTTT. Protein: CASRGLGDREKLFF. The gene calls are TRBV6-2 or TRBV6-3 and TRBJ1-4, with unresolved D. Looked up from germline, CDR1 is MNHEY and CDR2 is SVGEGT. There are 14 residues in the CDR3. Trimming took off 6 bases at V and 7 bases at J, with 15 bases between the two ends.

The V call is TRBV29-1, the J call TRBJ1-1; 8 bases align to TRBD1. This CDR3 is built from 15 residues. CDR1 and CDR2 (germline): SQVTM, ANQGSEA. V gave up 3 bases and J gave up 0 bases; unmatched junction bases: 6. CDR3 residues: CSVERDRLMNTEAFF. CDR3 sequence (DNA): TGCAGCGTTGAGAGGGACAGGTTAATGAACACTGAAGCTTTCTTT. Full variable domain (rest looked up from reference TRBV29-1 and TRBJ1-1): SAVISQKPSRDICQRGTSLTIQCQVDSQVTMMFWYRQQPGQSLTLIATANQGSEATYESGFVIDKFPISRPNLTFSTLTVSNMSPEDSSIYLCSVERDRLMNTEAFFGQGTRLTVV.

The gene calls are TRBV4-3 and TRBJ1-2; 8 bases fit TRBD1. CDR3 size: 15 residues. CDR1 is LGHNA, CDR2 YSLEER, per germline. The trim removed 4 bases at V and 3 bases at J, leaving 7 bases unmatched. CDR3 nucleotide sequence: TGCGCCAGCAGCCGCTTCACAGGGGGGGACTATGGCTACACCTTC. It is translated as CASSRFTGGDYGYTF.

Many counts were recorded for this clonotype. This rearrangement joins TRBV7-2 to TRBJ2-5; no clear D. Germline CDR1 reads SGHTA; CDR2 reads FQGNSA. V was cut by 2 bases and J by 3 bases, with 10 bases left in between. This CDR3 contains 14 residues. CDR3 nucleotide sequence: TGTGCCAGCAGCTTAAACGGACGGAAAGAGACCCAGTACTTC. Its protein is CASSLNGRKETQYF.